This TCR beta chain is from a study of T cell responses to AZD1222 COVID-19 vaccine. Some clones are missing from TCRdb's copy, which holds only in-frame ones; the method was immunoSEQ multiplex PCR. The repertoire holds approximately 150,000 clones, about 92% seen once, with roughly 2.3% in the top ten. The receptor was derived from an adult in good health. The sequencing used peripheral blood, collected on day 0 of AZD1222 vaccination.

This CDR3 reads CASSPSGTGVYGTQYF. In DNA form, the CDR3 reads TGTGCCAGCTCACCGTCGGGGACAGGGGTTTATGGTACGCAGTATTTT. The chain recombines TRBV18 with TRBJ2-3; TRBD1 matches at 10 bases. This CDR3 contains 16 residues. In germline, CDR1 is KGHSH, CDR2 LQKENI. V shed 3 bases, J shed 8 bases, and the junction held 11 bases outside the gene matches.